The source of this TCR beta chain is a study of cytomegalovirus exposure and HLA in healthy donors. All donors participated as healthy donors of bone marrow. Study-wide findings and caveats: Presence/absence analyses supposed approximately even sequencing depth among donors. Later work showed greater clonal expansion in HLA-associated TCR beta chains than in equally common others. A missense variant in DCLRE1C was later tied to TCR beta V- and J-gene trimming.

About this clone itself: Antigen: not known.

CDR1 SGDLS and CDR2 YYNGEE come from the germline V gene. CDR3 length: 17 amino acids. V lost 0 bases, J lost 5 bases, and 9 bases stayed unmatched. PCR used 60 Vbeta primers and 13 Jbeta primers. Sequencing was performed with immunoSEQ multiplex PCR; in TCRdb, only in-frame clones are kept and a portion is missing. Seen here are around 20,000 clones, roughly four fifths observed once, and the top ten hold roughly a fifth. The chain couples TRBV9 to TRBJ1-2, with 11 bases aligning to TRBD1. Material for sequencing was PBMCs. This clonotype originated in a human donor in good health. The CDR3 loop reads CASSVAPGQGAAYGYTF. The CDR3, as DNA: TGTGCCAGCAGCGTAGCTCCTGGACAGGGGGCGGCGTATGGCTACACCTTC.